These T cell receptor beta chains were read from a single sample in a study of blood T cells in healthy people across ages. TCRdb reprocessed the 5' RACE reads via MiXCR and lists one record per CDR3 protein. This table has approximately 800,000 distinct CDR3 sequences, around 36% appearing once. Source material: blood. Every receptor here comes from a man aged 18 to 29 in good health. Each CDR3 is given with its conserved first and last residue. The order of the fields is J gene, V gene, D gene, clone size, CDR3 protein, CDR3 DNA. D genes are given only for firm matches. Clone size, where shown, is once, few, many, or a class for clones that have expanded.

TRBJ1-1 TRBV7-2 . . CASSLVMGAAFF TGTGCCAGCAGCTTAGTGATGGGAGCCGCTTTCTTT
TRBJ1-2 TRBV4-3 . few CASSQDKRQVNYGYTF TGCGCCAGCAGCCAAGATAAAAGACAGGTTAACTATGGCTACACCTTC
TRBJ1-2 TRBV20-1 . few CSATPRGEGGYTF TGCAGTGCTACCCCCAGAGGGGAAGGTGGCTACACCTTC
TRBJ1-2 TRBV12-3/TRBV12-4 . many CASSPEGIGGYTF TGTGCCAGCAGCCCCGAGGGAATTGGTGGCTACACCTTC
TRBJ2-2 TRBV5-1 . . CASSLVTHNTGELFF TGCGCCAGCAGCTTGGTTACGCATAACACCGGGGAGCTGTTTTTT
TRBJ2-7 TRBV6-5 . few CASSSVQDSYEQYF TGTGCCAGCAGTTCTGTACAGGACTCCTACGAGCAGTACTTC
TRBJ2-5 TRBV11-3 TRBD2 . CASSPKLAGSLNEQYF TGTGCCAGCAGCCCTAAACTAGCGGGGAGCCTAAATGAGCAGTACTTC
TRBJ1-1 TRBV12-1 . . CASSCRGPLNTEAFF TGTGCCAGCAGCTGCAGGGGACCGTTGAACACTGAAGCTTTCTTT
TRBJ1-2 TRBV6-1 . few CASIPAADSNYGYTF TGTGCCAGCATCCCAGCGGCGGACAGTAACTATGGCTACACCTTC
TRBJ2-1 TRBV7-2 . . CASSSRQTRRSYNEQFF TGTGCCAGCAGTTCACGACAGACTAGGCGGTCCTACAATGAGCAGTTCTTC
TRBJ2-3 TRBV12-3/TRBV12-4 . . CASSFQGPTTDTQYF TGTGCCAGCAGTTTTCAGGGGCCTACCACAGATACGCAGTATTTT
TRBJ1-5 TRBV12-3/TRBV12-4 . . CASSLKQSNQPQHF TGTGCCAGCAGTTTAAAACAGAGCAATCAGCCCCAGCATTTT
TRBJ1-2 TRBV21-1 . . CASSGAGGYTF TGTGCCAGCAGCGGGGCAGGTGGCTACACCTTC
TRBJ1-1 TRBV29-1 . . CSARPGPEVTEAFF TGCAGCGCAAGACCGGGACCGGAGGTAACTGAAGCTTTCTTT
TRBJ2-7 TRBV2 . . CASSEAWVRVGEQYF TGTGCCAGCAGTGAAGCGTGGGTCAGGGTGGGCGAGCAGTACTTC
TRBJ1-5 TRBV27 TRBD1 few CASRTGVGNQPQHF TGTGCCAGCAGGACAGGGGTAGGCAATCAGCCCCAGCATTTT
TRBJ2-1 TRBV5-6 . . CASSLVAGSLQGPFDEQFF TGTGCCAGCAGCTTGGTGGCAGGGTCCCTCCAGGGTCCTTTTGACGAGCAGTTCTTC
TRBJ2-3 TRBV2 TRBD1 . CASSKQGMDTQYF TGTGCCAGCAGCAAACAGGGGATGGATACGCAGTATTTT
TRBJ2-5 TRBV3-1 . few CASSQGWDSQETQYF TGTGCCAGCAGCCAAGGCTGGGATAGCCAAGAGACCCAGTACTTC
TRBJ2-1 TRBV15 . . CATSRIILGSYNEQFF TGTGCCACCAGCAGAATCATCCTGGGGTCCTACAATGAGCAGTTCTTC
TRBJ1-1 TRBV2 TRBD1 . CAGQGVGNTEAFF TGTGCCGGACAGGGCGTCGGGAACACTGAAGCTTTCTTT
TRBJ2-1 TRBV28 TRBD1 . CASSPGTGGGETQFF TGTGCCAGCAGCCCCGGGACAGGGGGGGGTGAGACCCAGTTCTTC
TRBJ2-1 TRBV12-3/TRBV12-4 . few CASSLGQIYEQFF TGTGCCAGCAGTTTGGGACAAATCTATGAGCAGTTCTTC
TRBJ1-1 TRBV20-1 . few CSASTLKGAYTEAFF TGCAGTGCTTCAACCCTAAAAGGGGCGTACACTGAAGCTTTCTTT
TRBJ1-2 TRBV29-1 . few CSVERTWFYTF TGCAGCGTTGAAAGGACTTGGTTCTACACCTTC
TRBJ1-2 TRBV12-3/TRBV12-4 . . CASSLGPLYTF TGTGCCAGCAGTTTAGGGCCCCTCTACACCTTC
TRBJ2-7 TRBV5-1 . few CARVQGGNIRYF TGCGCCAGAGTACAGGGCGGGAACATTCGGTACTTC
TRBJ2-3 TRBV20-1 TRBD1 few CSAHLGQGLTDTQYF TGCAGTGCGCATCTGGGACAGGGACTCACAGATACGCAGTATTTT
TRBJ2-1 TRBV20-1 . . CSAGGPPHGNEQFF TGCAGTGCGGGGGGACCACCCCATGGCAATGAGCAGTTCTTC
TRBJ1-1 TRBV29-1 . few CSVPSWGNTEAFF TGCAGCGTCCCCAGTTGGGGGAACACTGAAGCTTTCTTT
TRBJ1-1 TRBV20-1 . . CSAGQNRNTEAFF TGCAGTGCTGGACAGAACAGGAACACTGAAGCTTTCTTT
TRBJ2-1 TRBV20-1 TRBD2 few CSASDWGGNEQFF TGCAGTGCTAGTGATTGGGGGGGAAATGAGCAGTTCTTC